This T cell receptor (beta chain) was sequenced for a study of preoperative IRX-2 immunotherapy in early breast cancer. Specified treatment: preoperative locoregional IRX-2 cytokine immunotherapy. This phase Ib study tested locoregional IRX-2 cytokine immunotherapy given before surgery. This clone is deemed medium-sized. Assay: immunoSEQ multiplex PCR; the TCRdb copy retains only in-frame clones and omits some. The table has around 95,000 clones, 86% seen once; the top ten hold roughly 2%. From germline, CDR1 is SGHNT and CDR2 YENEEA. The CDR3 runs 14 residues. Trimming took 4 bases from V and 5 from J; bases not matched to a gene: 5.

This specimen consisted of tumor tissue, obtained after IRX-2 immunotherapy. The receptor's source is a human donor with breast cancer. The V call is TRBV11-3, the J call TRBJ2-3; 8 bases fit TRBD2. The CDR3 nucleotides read TGTGCCAGCAGCTCCCGGGGGGGCCTAGATACGCAGTATTTT. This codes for CASSSRGGLDTQYF.